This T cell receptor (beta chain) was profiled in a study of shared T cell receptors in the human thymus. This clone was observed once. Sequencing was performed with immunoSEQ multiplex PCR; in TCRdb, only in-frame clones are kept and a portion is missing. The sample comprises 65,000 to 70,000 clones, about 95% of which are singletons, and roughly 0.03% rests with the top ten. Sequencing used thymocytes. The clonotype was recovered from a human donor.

The CDR3 DNA reads as TGTGCCAGTACCGCCCACCATCGACCCTACGAGCAGTACTTC. This sequence encodes CASTAHHRPYEQYF. The V gene is TRBV19, the J gene TRBJ2-7; the D is unclear. Trimming shortened V by 7 bases and J by 2 bases, and 15 bases separated the two germline ends. Per the germline V gene, CDR1 is LNHDA and CDR2 is SQIVND (reference sequence). The CDR3 extends over 14 amino acids.